This TCR beta chain was captured by sequencing in a study of T cells in tuberculosis. Turning to this clone: Its antigen is currently unknown.

Study-wide points: Active tuberculosis patients had shorter CDR3-alpha; the beta difference was nonsignificant.

Sequencing was performed with immunoSEQ multiplex PCR; in TCRdb, only in-frame clones are kept and a portion is missing. The table has 30,000 to 35,000 clones, more than 85% seen once; the top ten hold 2.2%. This receptor was taken from a donor under 30 with latent tuberculosis or without tuberculosis infection. Specimen: PBMCs.

The CDR3 DNA is TGCAGCGTTGATGAGGGCGTTTCCTATGGCTACACCTTC. Encoded protein: CSVDEGVSYGYTF. This sequence joins TRBV29-1 and TRBJ1-2; D is unresolved. The CDR3 spans 13 residues. V was shortened by 3 bases and J by 4 bases, with 12 bases between the two germline ends. Germline V gene data show CDR1 as SQVTM and CDR2 as ANQGSEA.